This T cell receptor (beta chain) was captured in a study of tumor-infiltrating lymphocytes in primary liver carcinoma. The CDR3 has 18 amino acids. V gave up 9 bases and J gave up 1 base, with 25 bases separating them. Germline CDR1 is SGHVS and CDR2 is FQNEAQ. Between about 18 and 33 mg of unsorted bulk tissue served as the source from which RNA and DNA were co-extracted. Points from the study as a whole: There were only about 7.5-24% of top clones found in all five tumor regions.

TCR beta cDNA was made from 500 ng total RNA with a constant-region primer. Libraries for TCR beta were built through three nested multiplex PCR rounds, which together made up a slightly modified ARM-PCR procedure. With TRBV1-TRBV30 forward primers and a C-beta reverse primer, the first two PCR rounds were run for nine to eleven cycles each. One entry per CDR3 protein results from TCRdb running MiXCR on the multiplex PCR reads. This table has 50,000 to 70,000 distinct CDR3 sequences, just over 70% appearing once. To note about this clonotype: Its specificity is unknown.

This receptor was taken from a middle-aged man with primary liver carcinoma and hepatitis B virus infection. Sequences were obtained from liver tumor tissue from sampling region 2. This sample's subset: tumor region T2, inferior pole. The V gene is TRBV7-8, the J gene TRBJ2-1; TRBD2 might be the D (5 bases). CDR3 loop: CASSPLGGSSVSYNEQFF. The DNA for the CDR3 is TGTGCCAGTAGCCCGCTTGGAGGCTCATCGGTATCCTACAATGAGCAGTTCTTC.